This TCR beta chain originates from a study of HIV-infected children after antiretroviral therapy interruption. Study-level background: Children were on planned treatment interruption or continuous treatment.

The TCR library was built from RNA with a 3' RACE protocol and unique molecular identifiers. TCRdb re-called the 3' RACE reads through MiXCR, storing one row per CDR3 protein. The sample has tens of thousands of distinct CDR3 sequences, 4.3% seen once. The CDR3 has 14 residues. V was clipped by 5 bases and J by 4 bases; unmatched bases: 4. Germline V gene data show CDR1 as SEHNR and CDR2 as FQNEAQ (reference sequence). As for treatment: PENTA 11 planned treatment interruption arm or continuous ART arm. Only a few counts were recorded for this clonotype. The input for sequencing was CD45RA+ CD4+ T cells from PBMCs, pooled from several time points, taken from a donor given antiretroviral therapy, either interrupted or continuous. The subset: naive CD4+ CD45RA+ CD45RO- T cells. The source of this sequence is a pool of human donors with HIV. This chain links TRBV7-9 with TRBJ1-5; 8 nucleotides agree with TRBD1. The CDR3 DNA reads as TGTGCCAGCAGCCCACAGGGGGAAAATCAGCCCCAGCATTTT. It encodes CASSPQGENQPQHF. Complete variable domain (other parts from reference TRBV7-9 and TRBJ1-5): DTGVSQNPRHKITKRGQNVTFRCDPISEHNRLYWYRQTLGQGPEFLTYFQNEAQLEKSRLLSDRFSAERPKGSFSTLEIQRTEQGDSAMYLCASSPQGENQPQHFGDGTRLSIL.